This TCR beta chain was recorded in a study of blood T cell repertoires in COVID-19. Study-wide background: Samples came from the United States, Italy and Spain, spanning acute and convalescent COVID-19.

Assay used: immunoSEQ multiplex PCR; TCRdb lists only in-frame clones, some missing. This sample has about 59,000 clones, with 80% found just once. Germline CDR1 is SEHNR and CDR2 is FQNEAQ (reference sequence). The CDR3 length is 12 residues. V lost 0 bases and J 8 bases, leaving 7 bases between the germline ends. Sequencing was done on a sample of peripheral blood. The source is a man in his 60s with acute or convalescent COVID-19. This chain links TRBV7-9 with TRBJ1-2; D might be TRBD1 (6 bases). The chain's CDR3 is CASSLAGGGYTF. The CDR3 DNA reads as TGTGCCAGCAGCTTAGCAGGGGGAGGCTACACCTTC. The variable domain in full, with the rest retrieved from reference TRBV7-9 and TRBJ1-2, is DTGVSQNPRHKITKRGQNVTFRCDPISEHNRLYWYRQTLGQGPEFLTYFQNEAQLEKSRLLSDRFSAERPKGSFSTLEIQRTEQGDSAMYLCASSLAGGGYTFGSGTRLTVV.